The next 12 T cell receptor beta chains were all read from a single sample in a study of T cell responses to AZD1222 COVID-19 vaccine (dated by TCRdb to about 2021). Libraries were prepared through the immunoSEQ multiplex PCR assay. The table was pulled from immuneACCESS by TCRdb, which kept in-frame rearrangements only. Such tables lose some clones; where checked, under half of the loss comes from unresolved V genes, and the rest has no known cause. In this sample the table shows about 140,000 clones, 85% to 95% of which occur a single time. Jointly, the top ten make up approximately 6.5% of the sample. Reading the label with the study, this specimen's time point is: about 28 days (+/-7) after the second vaccine dose. The source material was peripheral blood, sampled 28 days after the second AZD1222 dose. The receptors stem from an adult who received the AZD1222 COVID-19 vaccine.

This rearrangement joins TRBV6-1 to TRBJ1-2, with a weak D call TRBD1 (6 bases). V was cut by 3 bases and J by 5 bases, with 19 bases left in between. The CDR3 loop spans 16 amino acids. Looked up from germline, CDR1 is MNHNS and CDR2 is SASEGT. The CDR3 loop is CASSDPGGRGSYGYTF. CDR3 nucleotides: TGTGCCAGCAGTGACCCGGGGGGGCGCGGGTCTTATGGCTACACCTTC.

This chain connects TRBV29-1 to TRBJ1-2; tentatively, D is TRBD1 (6 bases). Per the germline V gene, CDR1 is SQVTM and CDR2 is ANQGSEA. Trimming took off 8 bases at V and 7 bases at J, with 17 bases between the two ends. The CDR3 contains 12 residues. The CDR3: CSCLTGAGGYTF. Here the CDR3 DNA reads TGCAGCTGTTTGACGGGGGCCGGTGGCTACACCTTC.

This rearrangement joins TRBV30 to TRBJ1-4; D is uncertain. Germline CDR1 and CDR2: GTSNPN and SVGIG (reference sequence). CDR3 length equals 13 residues. Trimming shortened V by 2 bases and J by 8 bases, and 12 bases separated the two germline ends. The CDR3, as DNA: TGTGCCTGGAGTCCCGGGATCGGGGAAAAACTGTTTTTT. It yields the protein CAWSPGIGEKLFF.

This chain joins TRBV7-8 and TRBJ1-1; D might be TRBD1 (6 bases). Germline V gives CDR1 SGHVS, CDR2 FQNEAQ. Trimming took 3 bases from V and 11 from J, leaving 10 bases between them. The CDR3 is made up of 11 amino acids. CDR3 nucleotides: TGTGCCAGCAGCTTGGAGGGGGATGCTTTCTTT. Its translation is CASSLEGDAFF.

The chain combines TRBV4-2 with TRBJ2-7; 7 bases match TRBD1. CDR1 and CDR2 from the germline V gene are LGHNA and YNFKEQ. This CDR3 spans 16 amino acids. The V gene end was trimmed by 0 bases and the J gene end by 1 base; junction bases not matched to a gene: 6. For the CDR3, the DNA is TGTGCCAGCAGCCAAGAAGGGGACAGTGGTTCCTACGAGCAGTACTTC. Amino acids: CASSQEGDSGSYEQYF.

This clone has only a few counts. The chain links TRBV7-3 to TRBJ2-1; the match to TRBD1 covers 10 bases. The germline V gene encodes CDR1 SGHTA and CDR2 FQGTGA. V dropped 0 bases and J dropped 4; count of bases not matched to a gene: 3. This CDR3 is 16 amino acids long. The CDR3 DNA sequence: TGTGCCAGCAGCTTAACGGGACAGGGGCCTTACAATGAGCAGTTCTTC. It encodes CASSLTGQGPYNEQFF.

This clone was seen only once. V gene TRBV6-5 combines with J gene TRBJ1-2, with 8 bases lining up with TRBD1. The CDR3 loop spans 13 amino acids. Germline trimming cut 6 bases from V and 1 base from J; bases unmatched to any gene: 1. Germline V lookup: CDR1 MNHEY, CDR2 SVGAGI. This chain's CDR3 is CASRGQGNYGYTF. In DNA, the CDR3 is TGTGCCAGCAGAGGACAGGGTAACTATGGCTACACCTTC.

The rearrangement joins TRBV7-2 to TRBJ2-3, with 9 bases lining up with TRBD1. With 5 bases clipped from V and 8 bases from J, the junction kept 11 bases outside the gene matches. Germline CDR1 SGHTA, CDR2 FQGNSA. This CDR3 is built from 15 residues. The CDR3 loop reads CASSQYGQGISTQYF. In DNA, the CDR3 is TGTGCCAGCAGCCAGTATGGACAGGGGATTAGTACGCAGTATTTT.

This clone was seen a handful of times. In DNA, the CDR3 is TGTGCCACCAGTGATGGGTCGGGTGAGACCCAGTACTTC. It codes for CATSDGSGETQYF. The rearrangement joins TRBV24-1 to TRBJ2-5; D unresolved. The CDR3 is made up of 13 amino acids. In germline, CDR1 is KGHDR, CDR2 SFDVKD. V lost 3 bases to trimming and J lost 5 bases, with 9 bases between them.

This chain connects TRBV4-3 to TRBJ1-1; possible D gene TRBD1, 5 bases. This CDR3 region has 15 residues. V was clipped by 3 bases and J by 0 bases, with 11 bases between them. Germline V gene sequence: CDR1 LGHNA, CDR2 YSLEER. CDR3 residues: CASSHGAIMNTEAFF. The CDR3 DNA reads as TGCGCCAGCAGCCACGGGGCTATCATGAACACTGAAGCTTTCTTT.

The chain has TRBV2 and TRBJ2-2; 9 positions agree with TRBD2. CDR1 and CDR2 from the germline V gene are SNHLY and FYNNEI. After removal of 4 bases from V and 5 bases from J, the junction contained 2 bases not matched to a gene. CDR3 length: 14 residues. The DNA of the CDR3 is TGTGCCAGCAGTGGTCTAGCGGGGACCGGGGAGCTGTTTTTT. Translated: CASSGLAGTGELFF.

DNA of the CDR3: TGTGCCAGCATAACAGGGGGACTTAACTATGGCTACACCTTC. This gives the protein CASITGGLNYGYTF. The chain carries TRBV28 and TRBJ1-2, with 8 nucleotides matching TRBD1. Germline trimming cut 7 bases from V and 1 base from J; bases unmatched to any gene: 5. CDR3 length: 14 residues. Germline values: CDR1 MDHEN, CDR2 SYDVKM.